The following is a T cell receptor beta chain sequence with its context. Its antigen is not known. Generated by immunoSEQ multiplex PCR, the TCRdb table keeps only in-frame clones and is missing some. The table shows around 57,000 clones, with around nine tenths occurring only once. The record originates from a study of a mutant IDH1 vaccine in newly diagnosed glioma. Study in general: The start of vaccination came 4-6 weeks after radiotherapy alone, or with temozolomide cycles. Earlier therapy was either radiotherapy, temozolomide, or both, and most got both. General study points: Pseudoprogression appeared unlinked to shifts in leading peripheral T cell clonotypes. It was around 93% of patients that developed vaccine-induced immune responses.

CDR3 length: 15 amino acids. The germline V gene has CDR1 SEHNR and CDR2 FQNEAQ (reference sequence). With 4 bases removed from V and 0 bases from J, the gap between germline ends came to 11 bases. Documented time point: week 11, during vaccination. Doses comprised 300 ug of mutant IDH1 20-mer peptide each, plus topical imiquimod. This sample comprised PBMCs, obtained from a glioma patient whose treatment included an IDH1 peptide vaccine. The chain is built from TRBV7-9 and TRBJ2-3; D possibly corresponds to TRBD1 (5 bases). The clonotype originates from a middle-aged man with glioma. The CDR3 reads CASSWGRSSTDTQYF. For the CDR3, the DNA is TGTGCCAGCAGCTGGGGCCGATCTAGCACAGATACGCAGTATTTT.